These T cell receptor beta chains were read from a single sample in a study of shared clonotypes between healthy human individuals. Assay used: immunoSEQ multiplex PCR; TCRdb lists only in-frame clones, some missing. The table shows a few hundred thousand clones, with roughly 80% occurring only once. Sequenced sample: PBMCs. The receptor source for this set is a woman in her thirties or forties in good health. Some clones in this sample may be carry-over from other donors' samples. CDR3s include the opening cysteine and the closing phenylalanine or tryptophan. A D gene is named only where the DNA matches it firmly. Clone size appears in some rows only: once, few, many, or a class for an expanded clone.

TRBJ2-3 | - | once | TRBV5-6 | CASSLDPSTDTQYF | TGTGCCAGCAGCTTGGACCCAAGCACAGATACGCAGTATTTT
TRBJ2-7 | - | - | TRBV28 | CASSRGGGRTYEQYF | TGTGCCAGCAGTCGCGGTGGGGGGCGCACCTACGAGCAGTACTTC
TRBJ2-7 | TRBD1 | - | TRBV5-1 | CASSFEQGASYEQYF | TGCGCCAGCAGCTTTGAACAGGGGGCTTCCTACGAGCAGTACTTC
TRBJ2-7 | - | many | TRBV7-2 | CASSLLQAYEQYF | TGTGCCAGCAGCTTACTTCAGGCCTACGAGCAGTACTTC
TRBJ2-7 | - | few | TRBV28 | CASSLLSSLLREQYF | TGTGCCAGCAGTTTATTATCCAGTCTGCTACGCGAGCAGTACTTC
TRBJ2-3 | - | - | TRBV29-1 | CSVTSTDTQYF | TGCAGCGTTACTAGCACAGATACGCAGTATTTT
TRBJ2-5 | TRBD1 | - | TRBV29-1 | CSARRSQTGVEDGETQYF | TGCAGCGCTCGACGATCACAGACAGGGGTGGAGGACGGGGAGACCCAGTACTTC
TRBJ1-1 | - | - | TRBV5-1 | CASSLGGGQVPEAFF | TGCGCCAGCAGCTTGGGCGGAGGGCAAGTCCCTGAAGCTTTCTTT
TRBJ1-2 | - | many | TRBV5-6 | CASSRGAYGYTF | TGTGCCAGCAGCCGGGGGGCCTATGGCTACACCTTC
TRBJ2-7 | - | - | TRBV5-6 | CASSHLGGVYEQYF | TGTGCCAGCAGCCACTTGGGGGGCGTGTACGAGCAGTACTTC
TRBJ2-5 | - | - | TRBV7-8 | CASTLTGLGETQYF | TGTGCCAGCACCCTTACAGGGTTGGGGGAGACCCAGTACTTC
TRBJ2-5 | TRBD2 | - | TRBV7-9 | CASLARGLGETQYF | TGTGCCAGCCTCGCGCGGGGGTTGGGAGAGACCCAGTACTTC
TRBJ2-7 | - | few | TRBV6-1 | CASSLFGAYEQYF | TGTGCCAGCAGCCTTTTCGGAGCCTACGAGCAGTACTTC
TRBJ2-7 | TRBD1 | once | TRBV4-3 | CASSPRLRDRGGEQYF | TGCGCCAGCAGCCCGCGGTTGCGGGACAGGGGAGGCGAGCAGTACTTC
TRBJ1-5 | - | once | TRBV7-2 | CASSLRPQNQPQHF | TGTGCCAGCAGCTTAAGGCCGCAGAATCAGCCCCAGCATTTT
TRBJ2-7 | - | - | TRBV11-2 | CASSWDRSSYEQYF | TGTGCCAGCAGCTGGGACCGAAGCTCCTACGAGCAGTACTTC
TRBJ2-7 | - | - | TRBV30 | CAWSNVSYEQYF | TGTGCCTGGAGTAACGTTTCCTACGAGCAGTACTTC
TRBJ2-7 | - | - | TRBV25-1 | CASSESGPYEQYF | TGTGCCAGCAGTGAAAGCGGGCCCTACGAGCAGTACTTC
TRBJ1-2 | - | few | TRBV4-1 | CASSQEGTTQGYTF | TGCGCCAGCAGCCAAGAGGGGACGACGCAAGGCTACACCTTC
TRBJ2-7 | - | - | TRBV28 | CASSQKRVFLYEQYF | TGTGCCAGCAGTCAAAAGCGGGTCTTTCTCTACGAGCAGTACTTC
TRBJ1-4 | TRBD1 | once | TRBV11-2 | CASSLAGGPELFF | TGTGCCAGCAGCTTAGCAGGGGGCCCAGAACTGTTTTTT
TRBJ1-1 | - | - | TRBV11-3 | CASSLAWGTEAFF | TGTGCCAGCAGCTTAGCGTGGGGCACTGAAGCTTTCTTT
TRBJ1-1 | TRBD1 | - | TRBV29-1 | CSVTGTANTEAFF | TGCAGCGTTACCGGGACAGCAAACACTGAAGCTTTCTTT
TRBJ2-5 | - | - | TRBV4-2 | CASSQGGLSQETQYF | TGTGCCAGCAGCCAAGGAGGACTGTCCCAAGAGACCCAGTACTTC
TRBJ1-2 | TRBD1 | many | TRBV5-4 | CASSLDRADYGYTF | TGTGCCAGCAGCCTGGACAGGGCCGACTATGGCTACACCTTC
TRBJ2-7 | - | - | TRBV7-8 | CASSLEAPTYEQYF | TGTGCCAGCAGCTTAGAAGCGCCTACCTACGAGCAGTACTTC
TRBJ1-2 | - | many | TRBV7-2 | CASSQFTPRQGDGYTF | TGTGCCAGCAGCCAATTTACCCCCAGGCAGGGAGATGGCTACACCTTC
TRBJ1-4 | TRBD1 | - | TRBV19 | CASSTGGAANEKLFF | TGTGCCAGTAGTACAGGGGGGGCCGCTAATGAAAAACTGTTTTTT
TRBJ1-4 | TRBD1 | - | TRBV5-1 | CASSSGTATNEKLFF | TGCGCCAGCAGTAGTGGGACAGCAACTAATGAAAAACTGTTTTTT
TRBJ1-3 | - | - | TRBV2 | CASSTPPGNTIYF | TGTGCCAGCAGTACCCCCCCTGGAAACACCATATATTTT
TRBJ1-4 | - | once | TRBV5-1 | CASSLRGAGEKLFF | TGCGCCAGCAGCTTGCGGGGGGCTGGTGAAAAACTGTTTTTT
TRBJ2-1 | - | - | TRBV9 | CASSRLGADNEQFF | TGTGCCAGCAGCCGACTAGGGGCTGACAATGAGCAGTTCTTC
TRBJ2-3 | - | once | TRBV2 | CATQLADTQYF | TGTGCCACCCAACTAGCAGATACGCAGTATTTT
TRBJ1-2 | - | - | TRBV30 | CAWSVGRSTYGYTF | TGTGCCTGGAGTGTCGGCAGGAGTACCTATGGCTACACCTTC
TRBJ2-7 | - | - | TRBV29-1 | CSVGVGYEQYF | TGCAGCGTTGGCGTGGGCTACGAGCAGTACTTC
TRBJ1-1 | - | - | TRBV4-1 | CASSQGLTGNTEAFF | TGCGCCAGCAGCCAAGGCTTGACAGGGAACACTGAAGCTTTCTTT
TRBJ2-5 | - | - | TRBV28 | CASLRPGPRFPQYF | TGTGCCAGCCTCAGACCGGGACCGAGGTTTCCCCAGTACTTC
TRBJ1-1 | - | many | TRBV30 | CAWSMSGVGEAFF | TGTGCCTGGAGTATGTCTGGGGTTGGTGAAGCTTTCTTT
TRBJ2-7 | - | - | TRBV28 | CASSLSQRVHYEQYF | TGTGCCAGCAGTTTAAGCCAGCGGGTCCATTACGAGCAGTACTTC
TRBJ2-2 | TRBD1 | - | TRBV5-6 | CASSLLIGQGASTGELFF | TGTGCCAGCAGCTTGTTGATTGGACAGGGGGCAAGCACCGGGGAGCTGTTTTTT
TRBJ2-7 | - | - | TRBV5-6 | CASSLNSREAEQYF | TGTGCCAGCAGCTTGAATAGCAGGGAGGCCGAGCAGTACTTC
TRBJ2-1 | - | - | TRBV7-3 | CASSLNRYNEQFF | TGTGCCAGCAGCTTAAATAGATACAATGAGCAGTTCTTC
TRBJ1-1 | - | - | TRBV6-5 | CASSSGMNTEAFF | TGTGCCAGCAGTTCAGGAATGAACACTGAAGCTTTCTTT
TRBJ1-1 | - | - | TRBV12-5 | CASQNYMNTEAFF | TGTGCTAGCCAGAACTACATGAACACTGAAGCTTTCTTT
TRBJ1-2 | - | - | TRBV4-1 | CASSQQGGYGYTF | TGCGCCAGCAGCCAACAGGGAGGCTATGGCTACACCTTC
TRBJ2-7 | TRBD2 | - | TRBV19 | CASSLGTSGNYEQYF | TGTGCCAGTAGCCTCGGGACTAGCGGGAACTACGAGCAGTACTTC
TRBJ2-7 | - | - | TRBV6-1 | CASSELRGLGNHEQYF | TGTGCCAGCAGTGAACTCCGGGGGTTGGGCAACCACGAGCAGTACTTC
TRBJ2-5 | TRBD1 | - | TRBV19 | CASRPPGQGVGTQYF | TGTGCCAGTAGGCCACCGGGACAGGGAGTCGGGACCCAGTACTTC
TRBJ1-1 | TRBD1 | - | TRBV9 | CASSPRTGGLDTEAFF | TGTGCCAGCAGCCCCCGGACAGGGGGCTTAGACACTGAAGCTTTCTTT
TRBJ1-5 | TRBD1 | - | TRBV28 | CASSFGARQGLGNQPQHF | TGTGCCAGCAGTTTTGGGGCCCGACAGGGCTTAGGTAATCAGCCCCAGCATTTT
TRBJ2-7 | TRBD1 | - | TRBV7-2 | CASSLQTGTSYEQYF | TGTGCCAGCAGCCTTCAGACAGGGACATCGTACGAGCAGTACTTC
TRBJ2-7 | TRBD2 | - | TRBV7-2 | CASSWGLVNSYEQYF | TGTGCCAGCAGCTGGGGACTAGTGAACTCCTACGAGCAGTACTTC
TRBJ2-7 | - | - | TRBV6-6 | CASSPWGGTSYEQYF | TGTGCCAGCAGTCCATGGGGTGGAACCTCCTACGAGCAGTACTTC
TRBJ2-7 | - | - | TRBV30 | CAWSWTAAYEQYF | TGTGCCTGGAGTTGGACAGCTGCCTACGAGCAGTACTTC
TRBJ1-4 | TRBD1 | - | TRBV7-8 | CASSPRDRANEKLFF | TGTGCCAGCAGCCCCAGGGACAGAGCTAATGAAAAACTGTTTTTT
TRBJ1-5 | - | - | TRBV27 | CASSPALRQGQDQPQHF | TGTGCCAGCAGCCCTGCCTTGCGGCAGGGGCAGGATCAGCCCCAGCATTTT
TRBJ1-2 | - | once | TRBV6-5 | CASSPSGKVGYTF | TGTGCCAGCAGTCCTTCAGGGAAAGTCGGCTACACCTTC
TRBJ1-5 | TRBD1 | - | TRBV6-1 | CASSPRGNNQPQHF | TGTGCCAGCAGTCCCAGGGGGAACAATCAGCCCCAGCATTTT
TRBJ2-1 | TRBD1 | - | TRBV29-1 | CSVDKDRSYNEQFF | TGCAGCGTTGATAAGGACAGGTCATACAATGAGCAGTTCTTC
TRBJ2-7 | TRBD1 | few | TRBV19 | CASTGTVKKNYEQYF | TGTGCCAGTACAGGGACAGTCAAAAAGAACTACGAGCAGTACTTC